This T cell receptor (beta chain) was retrieved from a study of identical twins. This clonotype occurred a few times. The target antigen is unknown. CDR1 is DFQATT, CDR2 SNEGSKA, per germline (reference sequence). The V and J ends lost 3 bases and 6 bases respectively, with 9 bases between them. This CDR3 is 11 amino acids long. TCRdb itself ran the 5' RACE reads through MiXCR, one entry per CDR3 protein. The sample shows a few hundred thousand distinct CDR3 sequences, 9.6% of them seen only once. General observations from the study: Cord blood beta clonotypes present at high abundance carried fewer insertions; no such pattern appeared in memory repertoires.

This sample was also put to use in a study of yellow fever vaccine responses in identical twins.

Sequenced: PBMCs. The clonotype was recovered from a woman aged 18-30 years in good health. J is TRBJ2-7 and V is TRBV20-1, with a possible D match to TRBD2 (6 bases). CDR3 amino acids: CSASLAFEQYF. CDR3 DNA: TGCAGTGCTAGCCTAGCGTTCGAGCAGTACTTC.